These 24 T cell receptor beta chains came from one sample sequenced in a study of response to subunit inactivated influenza vaccine. Using its own MiXCR run on the RT-PCR reads, TCRdb lists one record per CDR3 protein. Here the sample spans 280,000 or so distinct CDR3 sequences, just over 20% being singletons. Sequencing was performed on PBMCs from blood, taken less than 22 months after vaccination. All receptors derive from a man between 50 and 69 years old who received an inactivated influenza vaccine.

This clonotype was counted between two and nine times. The J gene is TRBJ2-7, the V gene TRBV29-1; TRBD2 aligns across 10 bases. Looked up from germline, CDR1 is SQVTM and CDR2 is ANQGSEA. V lost 4 bases to trimming and J lost 3 bases; unmatched junction nucleotides: 3. The CDR3 contains 13 residues. CDR3 residues: CSVGLAGHYEQYF. The CDR3 DNA sequence: TGCAGCGTTGGACTAGCGGGTCACTACGAGCAGTACTTC.

This clonotype has only a few counts. CDR3: CASSEYGRQGDNQPQHF. As DNA, the CDR3 is TGTGCCAGCAGTGAATATGGGAGGCAGGGGGACAATCAGCCCCAGCATTTT. The V call is TRBV6-1, the J call TRBJ1-5; 7 bases align to TRBD1. The CDR3 has 17 residues. CDR1 MNHNS and CDR2 SASEGT come from the germline V gene. V was clipped by 2 bases and J by 3 bases; unmatched bases: 10.

This sequence joins TRBV11-2 and TRBJ2-7; D ambiguous. Germline V CDR1 and CDR2: SGHAT, FQNNGV. Trimming removed 6 bases from V and 4 bases from J, with 16 bases in between. The CDR3 runs to 14 residues. The DNA for the CDR3 is TGTGCCAGCAGGCACACCTTGGGAAAGTACGAGCAGTACTTC. As protein: CASRHTLGKYEQYF.

Turning to this clonotype: This clone may be a read error of a much larger clone one base away. The V gene is TRBV15, the J gene TRBJ1-1; the match to TRBD1 covers 9 bases. CDR1 and CDR2 (germline): LNHNV, YYDKDF (reference sequence). This CDR3 is built from 14 residues. The CDR3, as DNA: TGTTCCACCAGCCGAAGACAGGGGGGCACTGAAGCTTTCTTT. Residues: CSTSRRQGGTEAFF.

This clonotype was seen at least ten times. The gene calls are TRBV20-1 and TRBJ1-2; D remains ambiguous. The germline V gene has CDR1 DFQATT and CDR2 SNEGSKA (reference sequence). V lost 0 bases and J lost 5, with 10 bases in between. CDR3 length: 13 residues. The CDR3 DNA sequence: TGCAGTGCTAGAGAGGGCGGAAGGTATGGCTACACCTTC. This translates into CSAREGGRYGYTF.

This clonotype has ten or more counts. The chain links TRBV18 to TRBJ1-6; D is perhaps TRBD1 (5 bases). In germline, CDR1 is KGHSH, CDR2 LQKENI. The CDR3 extends over 13 amino acids. V lost 3 bases and J 14 bases, leaving 14 bases between the germline ends. This CDR3 is CASSPTGAVSLHF. In DNA, the CDR3 is TGTGCCAGCTCACCGACTGGGGCAGTATCCCTCCACTTT. The whole variable domain, remainder taken from reference TRBV18 and TRBJ1-6, is NAGVMQNPRHLVRRRGQEARLRCSPMKGHSHVYWYRQLPEEGLKFMVYLQKENIIDESGMPKERFSAEFPKEGPSILRIQQVVRGDSAAYFCASSPTGAVSLHFGNGTRLTVT.

This clonotype has ten or more counts. The chain employs TRBV7-9 and TRBJ1-1; 9 bases are shared with TRBD1. The CDR3 contains 15 residues. The V and J ends lost 4 bases and 6 bases, in that order; junction bases with no gene match: 9. From germline, CDR1 is SEHNR and CDR2 FQNEAQ (reference sequence). In DNA, the CDR3 is TGTGCCAGCAGCTCGGGGGACAGGGAAGGGCCTGAAGCTTTCTTT. This codes for CASSSGDREGPEAFF.

This clonotype was detected a few times. The rearrangement uses TRBV19 and TRBJ1-6; D gene ambiguous. CDR1 is LNHDA, CDR2 SQIVND, per germline (reference sequence). This CDR3 is 15 amino acids long. Trimming stripped 6 bases from V and 7 bases from J, with 16 bases between. CDR3 amino acids: CASSIINKLNSPLHF. In DNA form, the CDR3 reads TGTGCCAGTAGCATCATCAACAAGTTGAATTCACCCCTCCACTTT.

The chain is built from TRBV7-8 and TRBJ2-3, with TRBD2 matching over 9 bases. Germline CDR1 reads SGHVS; CDR2 reads FQNEAQ. The J segment lost 0 bases and the V segment lost 5 bases, leaving 9 bases of the junction unmatched. The CDR3 is 17 residues long. The chain's CDR3 is CASSPRASGTSTDTQYF. DNA for the CDR3: TGTGCCAGCAGCCCTCGGGCTAGCGGGACTAGCACAGATACGCAGTATTTT.

This clonotype was detected only a few times. The V gene is TRBV20-1, the J gene TRBJ2-1; 7 bases are a match to TRBD2. The CDR3 runs 17 residues. The V gene end was trimmed by 1 base and the J gene end by 1 base; junction bases not matched to a gene: 10. Germline V CDR1 and CDR2: DFQATT, SNEGSKA (reference sequence). CDR3 loop: CSARGPGAGDSYNEQFF. DNA of the CDR3: TGCAGTGCTAGAGGCCCCGGGGCGGGAGATTCCTACAATGAGCAGTTCTTC.

The J gene is TRBJ1-1, the V gene TRBV20-1; perhaps TRBD1 as D (5 bases). This CDR3 has 13 amino acids. Between the trimmed V and J ends, which lost 6 bases and 5 bases, there was a span of 16 bases. Germline CDR1 reads DFQATT; CDR2 reads SNEGSKA (reference sequence). CDR3 nucleotides: TGCAGTGCCGCGGGGCCCCTCGGAACTGAAGCTTTCTTT. Residues: CSAAGPLGTEAFF.

Notes on this clonotype: Its ends do not fully match the called genes, so a read error is possible. The chain joins TRBV4-3 to TRBJ2-5; 8 bases line up with TRBD1. This CDR3 comprises 14 residues. Germline CDR1 is LGHNA and CDR2 is YSLEER. The CDR3 DNA is TGCGCCAGCAGCCGGACAGGGTGGCAAGAGACCAAGTACTTC. Its translation is CASSRTGWQETKYF.

This clonotype came up a few times. The chain is built from TRBV6-1 and TRBJ1-2; TRBD1 aligns across 12 bases. V trimming: 6 bases; J trimming: 7 bases; junction bases outside the gene matches: 12. Germline CDR1 MNHNS, CDR2 SASEGT. The CDR3 consists of 16 residues. The CDR3 loop reads CASRSGQGALVAGYTF. The CDR3 DNA follows: TGTGCCAGCAGGTCGGGACAGGGGGCGTTGGTGGCTGGCTACACCTTC.

This clonotype has only a few counts. The V gene is TRBV6-5, the J gene TRBJ2-7; possible D gene TRBD1, 6 bases. The germline gives CDR1 MNHEY, CDR2 SVGAGI. This CDR3 region has 14 residues. The germline V and J ends were trimmed by 4 bases and 6 bases, with 16 bases remaining between them. This CDR3 reads CASSLTGLLSEQYF. CDR3 nucleotide sequence: TGTGCCAGCAGTTTAACAGGGTTATTATCCGAGCAGTACTTC.

CDR3 in amino acids: CSARTSGGTTDTQYF. In DNA form, the CDR3 reads TGCAGTGCTAGGACTAGCGGGGGAACCACAGATACGCAGTATTTT. V is TRBV20-1 and J is TRBJ2-3; 12 nucleotides agree with TRBD2. The V and J ends lost 3 bases and 2 bases, in that order; junction bases with no gene match: 3. CDR3 length equals 15 residues. Per germline, CDR1 DFQATT and CDR2 SNEGSKA (reference sequence).

This sequence joins TRBV6-2 or TRBV6-3 and TRBJ2-7, with D perhaps TRBD2 (6 bases). Germline lookup yields CDR1 MNHEY and CDR2 SVGEGT. The V end was cut by 3 bases, the J end by 0 bases, with 18 bases between. The CDR3 has 17 amino acids. CDR3 nucleotide sequence: TGTGCCAGCAGTTATGGAGGGGTCCGCGGGACCTCCTACGAGCAGTACTTC. As protein: CASSYGGVRGTSYEQYF.

The J gene is TRBJ2-1, the V gene TRBV6-5, with 12 nucleotides matching TRBD2. The CDR3 covers 16 residues. The V and J ends lost 6 bases and 8 bases, in that order; junction bases with no gene match: 11. The germline gives CDR1 MNHEY, CDR2 SVGAGI. CDR3 protein: CASSYGTSGRRHEQFF. The CDR3 DNA follows: TGTGCCAGCAGCTACGGGACTAGCGGGCGCAGACATGAGCAGTTCTTC.

In its sample, this clonotype was seen a few times. CDR3 protein: CASSGGTYQNYGYTF. Here the CDR3 DNA reads TGCGCCAGCAGCGGAGGGACATACCAAAACTATGGCTACACCTTC. The V call is TRBV5-1, the J call TRBJ1-2; possibly TRBD1 for D (6 bases). The germline CDR1 and CDR2 sequences are SGHRS and YFSETQ. The CDR3 is 15 residues long. The V and J ends lost 4 bases and 2 bases respectively, with 15 bases between them. The full variable domain, in which reference TRBV5-1 and TRBJ1-2 provide the parts outside the CDR3, is KAGVTQTPRYLIKTRGQQVTLSCSPISGHRSVSWYQQTPGQGLQFLFEYFSETQRNKGNFPGRFSGRQFSNSRSEMNVSTLELGDSALYLCASSGGTYQNYGYTFGSGTRLTVV.

This clonotype showed up many times. This rearrangement joins TRBV5-5 to TRBJ2-2; D is unresolved. CDR1 and CDR2 (germline): SGHKS, YYEKEE (reference sequence). V dropped 2 bases and J dropped 3 bases, with 20 bases sitting between them. The CDR3 has 18 residues. For the CDR3, the DNA is TGTGCCAGCAGCTTTGGGGATTCACCTTCATCTTACACCGGGGAGCTGTTTTTT. This encodes CASSFGDSPSSYTGELFF. Supplemented by reference TRBV5-5 and TRBJ2-2, the full variable domain reads DAGVTQSPTHLIKTRGQQVTLRCSPISGHKSVSWYQQVLGQGPQFIFQYYEKEERGRGNFPDRFSARQFPNYSSELNVNALLLGDSALYLCASSFGDSPSSYTGELFFGEGSRLTVL.

The chain has TRBV19 and TRBJ1-5, with 7 bases matching TRBD1. CDR1 and CDR2 (germline): LNHDA, SQIVND (reference sequence). J was trimmed by 6 bases and V by 8 bases; bases with no gene match: 13. This CDR3 is built from 15 residues. This CDR3 is CASASHRGAGQPQHF. In nucleotides, the CDR3 is TGTGCCAGTGCCTCCCACAGGGGCGCGGGTCAGCCCCAGCATTTT.

This clonotype occurred many times. This CDR3 reads CASSLPAAYGGYTF. The CDR3 bases are TGTGCCAGCAGCCTCCCCGCCGCATATGGCGGCTACACCTTC. The chain uses TRBV7-9 and TRBJ1-2, with D hard to call. The germline gives CDR1 SEHNR, CDR2 FQNEAQ (reference sequence). Trimming left V 5 bases short and J 8 bases short, with 18 bases between. This CDR3 has 14 residues.

V and J are TRBV27 and TRBJ1-1, with D possibly TRBD1 on 5 matching bases. V lost 4 bases to trimming and J lost 8 bases, with 17 bases between them. CDR1 is MNHEY and CDR2 is SMNVEV in the germline V gene (reference sequence). CDR3 length equals 14 residues. CDR3 bases: TGTGCCAGCAGTTCCCTAGCCTCGGGACCAGAAGCTTTCTTT. Translating it yields CASSSLASGPEAFF.

CDR3 DNA sequence: TGCGCCAGCAGCCAAGCGCCGATCGGGGACACTGAAGCTTTCTTT. This encodes CASSQAPIGDTEAFF. The chain carries TRBV4-1 and TRBJ1-1, with D unclear. The CDR3 runs to 15 residues. Germline V gene sequence: CDR1 MGHRA, CDR2 YSYEKL. V lost 1 base to trimming and J lost 3 bases, with 12 bases between them.

The chain joins TRBV27 to TRBJ2-5; D unresolved. The CDR3 covers 14 residues. CDR1 and CDR2 (germline): MNHEY, SMNVEV (reference sequence). The germline V and J ends were trimmed by 3 bases and 4 bases, with 12 bases remaining between them. CDR3 protein: CASSFQLGRETQYF. DNA of the CDR3: TGTGCCAGCAGTTTTCAGTTGGGTAGAGAGACCCAGTACTTC.